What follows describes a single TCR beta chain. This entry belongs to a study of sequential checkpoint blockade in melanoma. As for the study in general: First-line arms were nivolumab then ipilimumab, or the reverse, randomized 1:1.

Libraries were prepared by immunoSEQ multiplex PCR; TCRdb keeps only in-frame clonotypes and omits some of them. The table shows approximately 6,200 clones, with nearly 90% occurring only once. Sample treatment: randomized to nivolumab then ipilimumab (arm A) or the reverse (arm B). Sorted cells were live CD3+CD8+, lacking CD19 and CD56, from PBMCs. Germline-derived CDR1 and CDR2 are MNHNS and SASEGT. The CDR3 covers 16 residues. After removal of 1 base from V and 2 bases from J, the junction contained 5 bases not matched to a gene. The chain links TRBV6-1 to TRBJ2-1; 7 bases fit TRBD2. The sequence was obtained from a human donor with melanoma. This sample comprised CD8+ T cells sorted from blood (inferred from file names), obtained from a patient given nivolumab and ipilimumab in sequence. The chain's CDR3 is CASSEGEGDPYNEQFF. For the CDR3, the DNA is TGTGCCAGCAGTGAAGGGGAGGGAGATCCCTACAATGAGCAGTTCTTC.